A single T cell receptor (beta chain) is shown here with its context. This clone was detected only a few times. Its antigen is unknown. No base-level quality is on record; no much larger clone is a single base apart. The entry originates in a study of T cell responses to AZD1222 COVID-19 vaccine (dated by TCRdb to about 2021). General notes on the study: A total of under 250 trial participants underwent TCR sequencing, of whom approximately 200 had received two doses of AZD1222 and approximately 26 had received two doses of the MenACWY control vaccine. Trial participants were enrolled into age subgroups of 18-55, 56-69 and 70-plus years, which contained approximately 150, 28 and 58 TCR-sequenced participants, respectively.

This sample's time point label indicates: about 28 days (+/-7) after the second vaccine dose. AZD1222 recipients whose second dose came at about 4 weeks and those whose second dose came at about 12 weeks were combined into one group, since spike-specific TCR depth and breadth did not differ between the two schedules. Vaccinee samples were obtained from the UK trials COV001 and COV002, which included a single-blind randomized controlled phase 2/3 trial of AZD1222 (ChAdOx1 nCoV-19) in healthy adults. Trial participant PBMC samples were collected at day 0 and day 28 after the second dose for TCRbeta chain sequencing. The CDR3 regions of human TCRbeta chains were analyzed by immunosequencing. Regarding the original processing steps: TCRs in the repertoires were compared against a reference library of SARS-CoV-2-specific TCRs that had been generated with the MIRA antigen-specificity platform. Breadth was defined as the fraction of unique TCRs that were SARS-CoV-2-associated. Depth was defined as the fraction of total T cells that were SARS-CoV-2-associated. Using the MIRA data, each spike-specific TCR was assigned both to the spike region to which the TCR was reactive and to a CD4 or CD8 class. Log10-transformed breadth and depth values were compared by one-way ANOVA with Sidak's multiple comparisons tests. The immuneACCESS repertoire file appears here via TCRdb, limited to in-frame rearrangements. These files lack a portion of the clones; in checked studies, under half of the deficit traces to unresolved V genes, and the cause of the others is not known. V and J calls plus clone size are reproduced from that table; the DNA served to infer D and trimming. Across this sample there are about 94,000 clones, with less than 85% seen only once. Jointly, the top ten make up more than 4% of the sample.

Broader findings and caveats from the paper: Spike-specific TCR breadth and depth rose significantly after two AZD1222 doses compared with day 0 and with MenACWY recipients. Participants were mostly white British, with more females than males. The authors suggested clonal diversity may have been underestimated. Reportedly, almost half of the unique spike-specific TCRs recognized epitopes lying outside the regions that are mutated in the B.1.351 and B.1.1.7 variants. Conclusions about previously exposed vaccinees are limited because only six or seven AZD1222 recipients were SARS-CoV-2 seropositive at baseline. The whole spike protein was spanned by vaccine-associated CD4 TCRs, and dominant responses were seen in regions 160-218 and 743-854. In the small 56-69-year group, the increase in depth fell short of significance, most likely because of low power. Because no samples from the day 14 peak response were available, repertoires could be characterized only after the peak T cell response.

The germline V gene encodes CDR1 LNHDA and CDR2 SQIVND (reference sequence). The CDR3 numbers 15 residues from cysteine through phenylalanine. Here the CDR3 DNA is all that survives: 45 bases in frame from base 1. For this chain, trimming is 8 bases at the V end and 7 bases at the J end, and the number of junction bases without a gene match is 10. The specimen was peripheral blood, collected 28 days after the second AZD1222 dose. This clonotype originated in an adult who received the AZD1222 COVID-19 vaccine. The sequence links TRBV19 to TRBJ2-2; TRBD1 matches 10 bases in the middle. The DNA is TGTGCCAGTCTATCGGGGACAGGGGCGAGCGGGGAGCTGTTTTTT. Translated, this gives CASLSGTGASGELFF.